This TCR beta chain was captured by sequencing in a study of beta chain features in type 1 diabetes. Study results and caveats: Individuals with type 1 diabetes displayed fewer insertions and more deletions at VDJ junctions. Among patients with Type 1 diabetes, TCRB CDR3s were moderately but significantly shorter in every one of the four CD4+ subsets.

By way of CD45RO/CCR7/CD25/CD127/CD95/CD27, the CD4+ regulatory, stem cell-like memory, central memory and naive cells were sorted. CDR1 and CDR2 from the germline V gene are SSHAT and FNYEAQ (reference sequence). CDR3 length: 15 amino acids. Expressed TCRB transcripts were sequenced, since all the RNA that had been isolated was reverse transcribed. Naive, central memory and regulatory T cell samples averaged about 3.57 million reads. Data came from immunoSEQ multiplex PCR; TCRdb stores just in-frame clones and leaves some out. The sample holds about 210,000 clones; roughly a tenth are singletons and the top ten take 1% to 1.5%. Of note for this clone: Its target is not known. One end of the junction does not line up with germline, which may come from a read error.

V usage is TRBV7-7 and J usage is TRBJ2-7, with D tentatively TRBD1 (6 bases). What was sequenced was central memory CD4+ T cells from blood. The TCR was taken from a man in his late teens or twenties in good health. The CDR3 spells CASSLSESTGHEQYF. The CDR3 DNA reads as TGTGCTAGCAGCTTAAGTGAAAGTACAGGGCACGAGCAGTACTTC.